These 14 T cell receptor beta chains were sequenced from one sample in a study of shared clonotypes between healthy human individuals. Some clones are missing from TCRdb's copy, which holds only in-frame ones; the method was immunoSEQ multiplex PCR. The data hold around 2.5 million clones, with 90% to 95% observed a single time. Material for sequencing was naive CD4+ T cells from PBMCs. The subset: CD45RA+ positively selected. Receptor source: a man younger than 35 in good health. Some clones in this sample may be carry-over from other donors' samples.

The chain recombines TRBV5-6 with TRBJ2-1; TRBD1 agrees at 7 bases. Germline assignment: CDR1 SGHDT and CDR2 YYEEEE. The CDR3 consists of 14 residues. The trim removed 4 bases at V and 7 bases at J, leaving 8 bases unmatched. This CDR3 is CASSADRVWNEQFF. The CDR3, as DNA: TGTGCCAGCAGCGCCGACAGGGTGTGGAATGAGCAGTTCTTC.

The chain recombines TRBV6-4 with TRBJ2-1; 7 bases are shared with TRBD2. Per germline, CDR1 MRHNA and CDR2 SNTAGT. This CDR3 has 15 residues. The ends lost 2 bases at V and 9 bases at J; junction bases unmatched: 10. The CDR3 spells CASSDRAGATGEQFF. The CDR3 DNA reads TGTGCCAGCAGTGACCGGGCGGGAGCGACTGGTGAGCAGTTCTTC.

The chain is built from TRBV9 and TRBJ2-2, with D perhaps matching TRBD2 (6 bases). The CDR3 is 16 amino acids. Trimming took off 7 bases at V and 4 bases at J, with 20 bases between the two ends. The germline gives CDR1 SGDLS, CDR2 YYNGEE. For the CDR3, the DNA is TGTGCCAGCGGGCCCCTTACGGGAGTCACCACCGGGGAGCTGTTTTTT. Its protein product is CASGPLTGVTTGELFF.

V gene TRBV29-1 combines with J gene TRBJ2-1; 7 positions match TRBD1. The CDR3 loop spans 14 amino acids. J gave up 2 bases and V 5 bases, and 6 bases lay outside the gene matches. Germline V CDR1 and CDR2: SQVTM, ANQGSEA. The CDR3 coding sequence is TGCAGCGTTTCAAACAGGGGACCCTACAATGAGCAGTTCTTC. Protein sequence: CSVSNRGPYNEQFF.

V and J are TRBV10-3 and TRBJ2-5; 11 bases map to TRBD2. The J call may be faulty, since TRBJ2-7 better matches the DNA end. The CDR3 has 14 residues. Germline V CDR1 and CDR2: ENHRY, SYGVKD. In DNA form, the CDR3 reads TGTGCCAGCGCCGGACTAGCGGGCTCCTACGAGCAGTACTTC. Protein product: CASAGLAGSYEQYF.

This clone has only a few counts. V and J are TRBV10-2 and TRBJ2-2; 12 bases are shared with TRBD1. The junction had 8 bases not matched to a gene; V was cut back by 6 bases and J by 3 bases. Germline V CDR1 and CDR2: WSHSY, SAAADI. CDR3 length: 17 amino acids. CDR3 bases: TGCGCCAGCAGGGGACAGGGGGCGCAGAGCGACACCGGGGAGCTGTTTTTT. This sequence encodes CASRGQGAQSDTGELFF.

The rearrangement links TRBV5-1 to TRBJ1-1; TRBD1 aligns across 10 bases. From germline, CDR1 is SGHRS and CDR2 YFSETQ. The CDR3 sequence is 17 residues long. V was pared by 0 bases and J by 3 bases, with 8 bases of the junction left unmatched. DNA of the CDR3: TGCGCCAGCAGCTTGGAGGGGACAGGGGTGAGGTACACTGAAGCTTTCTTT. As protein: CASSLEGTGVRYTEAFF.

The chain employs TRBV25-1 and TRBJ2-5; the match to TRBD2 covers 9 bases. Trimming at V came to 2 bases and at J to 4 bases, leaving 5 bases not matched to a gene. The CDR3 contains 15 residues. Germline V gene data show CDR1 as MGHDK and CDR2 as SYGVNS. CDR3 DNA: TGTGCCAGCAGTGAACGCGGGAGGGCAGGAGAGACCCAGTACTTC. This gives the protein CASSERGRAGETQYF.

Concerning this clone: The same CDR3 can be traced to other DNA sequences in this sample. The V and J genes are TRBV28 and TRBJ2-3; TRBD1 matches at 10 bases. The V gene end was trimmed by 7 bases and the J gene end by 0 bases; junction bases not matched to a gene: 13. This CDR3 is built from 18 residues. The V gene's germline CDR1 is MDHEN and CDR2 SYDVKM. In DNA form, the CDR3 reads TGTGCCAGCATCCCCCCACCGGGACAGGGGATTAGCACAGATACGCAGTATTTT. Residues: CASIPPPGQGISTDTQYF. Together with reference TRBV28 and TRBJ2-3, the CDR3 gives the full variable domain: DVKVTQSSRYLVKRTGEKVFLECVQDMDHENMFWYRQDPGLGLRLIYFSYDVKMKEKGDIPEGYSVSREKKERFSLILESASTNQTSMYLCASIPPPGQGISTDTQYFGPGTRLTVL.

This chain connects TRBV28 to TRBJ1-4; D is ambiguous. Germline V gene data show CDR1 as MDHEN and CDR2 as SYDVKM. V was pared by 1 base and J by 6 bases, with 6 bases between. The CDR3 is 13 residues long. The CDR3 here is CASSLYGDEKLFF. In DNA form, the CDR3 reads TGTGCCAGCAGTTTATACGGGGATGAAAAACTGTTTTTT.

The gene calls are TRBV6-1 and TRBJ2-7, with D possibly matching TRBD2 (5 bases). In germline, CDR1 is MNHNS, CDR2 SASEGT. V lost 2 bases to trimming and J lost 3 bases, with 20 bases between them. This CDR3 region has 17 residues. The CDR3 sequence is CASSEWFRTRHNYEQYF. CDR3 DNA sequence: TGTGCCAGCAGTGAATGGTTCCGTACTAGGCACAACTACGAGCAGTACTTC.

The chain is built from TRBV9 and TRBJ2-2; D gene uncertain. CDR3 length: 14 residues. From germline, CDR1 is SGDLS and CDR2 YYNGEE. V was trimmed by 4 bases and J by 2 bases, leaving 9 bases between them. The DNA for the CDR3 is TGTGCCAGCAGCTCCACCCCAAACACCGGGGAGCTGTTTTTT. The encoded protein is CASSSTPNTGELFF.

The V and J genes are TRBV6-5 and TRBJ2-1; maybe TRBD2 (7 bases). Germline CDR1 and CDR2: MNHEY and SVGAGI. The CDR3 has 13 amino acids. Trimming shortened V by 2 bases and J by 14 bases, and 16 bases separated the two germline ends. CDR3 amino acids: CASSYPRGGGEFF. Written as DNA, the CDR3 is TGTGCCAGCAGTTACCCTAGGGGGGGAGGGGAGTTCTTC.

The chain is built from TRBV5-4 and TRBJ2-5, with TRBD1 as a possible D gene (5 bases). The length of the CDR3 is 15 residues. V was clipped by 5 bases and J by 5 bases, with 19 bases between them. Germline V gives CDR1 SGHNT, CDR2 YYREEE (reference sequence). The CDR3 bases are TGTGCCAGCAGACTCGGACACGAAGTAATGGAGACCCAGTACTTC. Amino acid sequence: CASRLGHEVMETQYF. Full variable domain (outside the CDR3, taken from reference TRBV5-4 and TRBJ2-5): ETGVTQSPTHLIKTRGQQVTLRCSSQSGHNTVSWYQQALGQGPQFIFQYYREEENGRGNFPPRFSGLQFPNYSSELNVNALELDDSALYLCASRLGHEVMETQYFGPGTRLLVL.